This T cell receptor (beta chain) was identified during a study of blood T cell repertoires in COVID-19. Overall study: T cells, B-cell-depleted T cells, or PBMCs supplied cDNA or gDNA.

Profiled with immunoSEQ multiplex PCR; TCRdb holds only in-frame clones, not every one. The table lists fewer than 200,000 clones, nearly 80% of them singletons. Germline V gene lookup returns CDR1 SGDLS and CDR2 YYNGEE. The CDR3 has 15 amino acids. Trimming stripped 2 bases from V and 3 bases from J, with 11 bases between. The specimen sequenced was peripheral blood. The J gene is TRBJ2-2, the V gene TRBV9; maybe TRBD2 (6 bases). The sequence derives from a woman between 65 and 79 years old with acute or convalescent COVID-19. The CDR3 DNA reads as TGTGCCAGCAGCGTCACCGGGGGATACACCGGGGAGCTGTTTTTT. As protein: CASSVTGGYTGELFF.